This entry describes one TCR beta chain. The record originates from a study of shared clonotypes between healthy human individuals. Libraries were prepared by immunoSEQ multiplex PCR; TCRdb keeps only in-frame clonotypes and omits some of them. The profile shows about a million clones, approximately 75% of them singletons. CDR3 length: 19 amino acids. The TCR comes from a man aged 18 to 29 in good health. Some clones in this sample may be carry-over from other donors' samples. V gene TRBV12-2 combines with J gene TRBJ2-2; TRBD2 is the table's D call, not checked against the DNA. TRBV12-2 is marked as a pseudogene. Material for sequencing was memory CD4+ T cells from PBMCs. Subset denoted: CD45RA-negative fraction. The CDR3 region is CASRLAGASGRVRSGELFF. The CDR3 DNA follows: TGTGCAAGTCGCTTAGCGGGGGCTAGCGGGAGGGTTAGATCCGGGGAGCTGTTTTTT.